This is a list of T cell receptor beta chains from one sample in a study of blood T cell repertoires in COVID-19. Using immunoSEQ multiplex PCR, the repertoire was profiled, and TCRdb retains in-frame clones only, with some absent. Of more than 80,000 clones in the sample, 80% to 90% are singletons; the top ten hold less than 2%. Sequences were obtained from peripheral blood. These receptors were obtained from a man aged 80 or over with acute or convalescent COVID-19. Each CDR3 is given with its conserved first and last residue. Fields, in order: V gene, J gene, CDR3 protein.

V gene: TRBV10-1; J gene: TRBJ2-5; CDR3 protein: CASSATGVETQYF
V gene: TRBV10-3; J gene: TRBJ2-1; CDR3 protein: CAISGLAGMNEQFF
V gene: TRBV6-1; J gene: TRBJ2-1; CDR3 protein: CASSDGGLAQNEQFF
V gene: TRBV10-3; J gene: TRBJ2-7; CDR3 protein: CAISEQISLHYEQYF
V gene: TRBV19; J gene: TRBJ2-2; CDR3 protein: CASSMRTGSGELFF
V gene: TRBV19; J gene: TRBJ1-3; CDR3 protein: CASSPFPSGNTIYF
V gene: TRBV5-6; J gene: TRBJ2-7; CDR3 protein: CASSLGLRGRNEQYF
V gene: TRBV30; J gene: TRBJ1-2; CDR3 protein: CAWDNGQADYTF
V gene: TRBV9; J gene: TRBJ2-5; CDR3 protein: CASSAGLAVPETQYF
V gene: TRBV7-2; J gene: TRBJ1-1; CDR3 protein: CASSLQGNTEAFF
V gene: TRBV6-2/TRBV6-3; J gene: TRBJ1-5; CDR3 protein: CASSYSRDQPQHF
V gene: TRBV7-9; J gene: TRBJ1-2; CDR3 protein: CASTRGQTSYGYTF
V gene: TRBV5-1; J gene: TRBJ1-5; CDR3 protein: CASSLETGGRGPKHF
V gene: TRBV7-9; J gene: TRBJ2-5; CDR3 protein: CASSAHGTGDFETQYF
V gene: TRBV7-7; J gene: TRBJ2-5; CDR3 protein: CASSRSGSAETQYF
V gene: TRBV7-8; J gene: TRBJ1-1; CDR3 protein: CASSFGGNTEAFF
V gene: TRBV9; J gene: TRBJ2-2; CDR3 protein: CASSPLGGNTGELFF
V gene: TRBV5-5; J gene: TRBJ2-1; CDR3 protein: CASSLAQGGVYNEQFF
V gene: TRBV5-6; J gene: TRBJ1-6; CDR3 protein: CASSRGQRESSPLHF
V gene: TRBV19; J gene: TRBJ2-3; CDR3 protein: CASSISASGRADTQYF
V gene: TRBV5-1; J gene: TRBJ2-5; CDR3 protein: CASSVTGANNQETQYF
V gene: TRBV19; J gene: TRBJ2-1; CDR3 protein: CASSEKGLVYNEQFF
V gene: TRBV7-2; J gene: TRBJ2-7; CDR3 protein: CASSSTTGYEQYF
V gene: TRBV5-1; J gene: TRBJ2-5; CDR3 protein: CASSFRDTDRETQYF
V gene: TRBV29-1; J gene: TRBJ2-5; CDR3 protein: CPGAPEYF
V gene: TRBV12-5; J gene: TRBJ1-1; CDR3 protein: CASAPDRGPEAFF
V gene: TRBV5-1; J gene: TRBJ1-4; CDR3 protein: CASSLDTGGEKLFF
V gene: TRBV6-5; J gene: TRBJ2-1; CDR3 protein: CASSPPGPLDNEQFF
V gene: TRBV3-1/TRBV3-2; J gene: TRBJ2-7; CDR3 protein: CASSDTGTSGSYEQYF
V gene: TRBV24-1; J gene: TRBJ1-2; CDR3 protein: CATSAPGTGGGYTF
V gene: TRBV6-5; J gene: TRBJ1-2; CDR3 protein: CASSSLTGTGVFGYTF
V gene: TRBV28; J gene: TRBJ2-3; CDR3 protein: CASTIVGTGTDTQYF
V gene: TRBV6-5; J gene: TRBJ2-7; CDR3 protein: CASSLDRGLTYEQYF
V gene: TRBV21-1; J gene: TRBJ2-1; CDR3 protein: CASSKLGQSGHEQFF
V gene: TRBV3-1/TRBV3-2; J gene: TRBJ2-7; CDR3 protein: CASSPPGGYEQYF
V gene: TRBV7-2; J gene: TRBJ2-3; CDR3 protein: CASSWAGEIDTQYF
V gene: TRBV5-1; J gene: TRBJ1-1; CDR3 protein: CASSPREGNTEAFF
V gene: TRBV25-1; J gene: TRBJ2-1; CDR3 protein: CASSAAGLAGFNEQFF
V gene: TRBV7-9; J gene: TRBJ2-6; CDR3 protein: CASSSTYRVSGANVLTF
V gene: TRBV14; J gene: TRBJ1-2; CDR3 protein: CASSPWPERGYTF
V gene: TRBV6-2/TRBV6-3; J gene: TRBJ2-1; CDR3 protein: CASSYGSVGSLAGGDNEQFF
V gene: TRBV5-8; J gene: TRBJ2-5; CDR3 protein: CASSTGTDQETQYF
V gene: TRBV7-2; J gene: TRBJ2-7; CDR3 protein: CASSIGTGPYEQYF
V gene: TRBV18; J gene: TRBJ2-2; CDR3 protein: CASSPLPGFDTGELFF
V gene: TRBV5-5; J gene: TRBJ2-3; CDR3 protein: CASSSTGGSSTDTQYF
V gene: TRBV18; J gene: TRBJ2-3; CDR3 protein: CASSPRPAGAGTDTQYF
V gene: TRBV7-7; J gene: TRBJ2-3; CDR3 protein: CASSPGLAGGADTQYF
V gene: TRBV7-7; J gene: TRBJ2-1; CDR3 protein: CASSLRDGAPYNEQFF
V gene: TRBV6-6; J gene: TRBJ2-7; CDR3 protein: CASSSLAGVSREQYF
V gene: TRBV19; J gene: TRBJ2-5; CDR3 protein: CASMSLLRETQYF
V gene: TRBV24-1; J gene: TRBJ2-5; CDR3 protein: CATSDFRTSGRFQETQYF
V gene: TRBV28; J gene: TRBJ2-2; CDR3 protein: CATIPGLDYPGELFF
V gene: TRBV6-5; J gene: TRBJ1-2; CDR3 protein: CASRGGTNYGYTF
V gene: TRBV30; J gene: TRBJ2-1; CDR3 protein: CAWSPRGNEQFF
V gene: TRBV5-4; J gene: TRBJ1-1; CDR3 protein: CASSLGGMNTEAFF
V gene: TRBV5-6; J gene: TRBJ1-2; CDR3 protein: CASSTGRLDNYGYTF
V gene: TRBV6-2/TRBV6-3; J gene: TRBJ2-3; CDR3 protein: CASSLDLGTDTQYF
V gene: TRBV7-3; J gene: TRBJ2-1; CDR3 protein: CASSSGLAPEQFF
V gene: TRBV5-1; J gene: TRBJ2-7; CDR3 protein: CASSLGRGSSYEQYF